This record covers a single TCR beta chain. What it binds is unknown. This sample was included in a study of regulatory dendritic cells for organ transplantation. Study background: Dendritic cell cultures received LPS on day 6. Broader study findings: Memory CD8+ T cells were the most oligoclonal; naive cells were highly diverse. Mature dendritic cells appeared to drive more memory CD8+ clonal expansion than regulatory ones.

Sorted subsets were CFSE-labeled and cultured roughly 5 days with allogeneic dendritic cells. TCRdb's table, derived via immunoSEQ multiplex PCR, lists solely in-frame clones and lacks some. The sample contains more than 9,500 clones, nearly 90% of which appear only once. The CDR3 is 14 residues long. Between the trimmed V and J ends, which lost 4 bases and 3 bases, there was a span of 9 bases. Germline lookup yields CDR1 MNHEY and CDR2 SMNVEV (reference sequence). Input material: naive CD8+ T cells from blood cultured with regulatory dendritic cells. As for subset: CD45RA+ naive T cells. The receptor comes from a human donor in good health. The chain couples TRBV27 to TRBJ2-2, with D maybe TRBD1 (5 bases). CDR3 sequence reads: CASSSDTYTGELFF. The CDR3 nucleotides read TGTGCCAGCAGTTCGGACACCTACACCGGGGAGCTGTTTTTT.